This T cell receptor beta chain was captured by sequencing in a study of T-cell reconstitution after alpha-beta-depleted transplantation in children. A library of TCRbeta sequences, prepared with unique molecular identifiers, was generated. From the PCR reads, TCRdb called clonotypes with MiXCR, one entry per CDR3 protein. The data contain about 980,000 distinct CDR3 sequences, 25% to 30% of them singletons. This clonotype was recorded a few times. The V end lost 5 bases, the J end lost 11 bases, and 13 bases lay between the germline ends. Germline values: CDR1 KGHSH, CDR2 LQKENI. The CDR3 covers 13 residues.

The V and J genes are TRBV18 and TRBJ1-6, with D possibly TRBD1 on 6 matching bases. The receptor was isolated from a boy less than two years old who had a stem cell transplant for SCID, so the T cells may come from the graft donor. Material: PBMCs, mostly from graft donor cells, obtained 360 days after TCRalphabeta/CD19-depleted stem cell transplant. The CDR3, as DNA: TGTGCCAGCTCAGAAGCCGGGGGGCCACCCCTCCACTTT. The encoded protein is CASSEAGGPPLHF.